This record looks at one TCR beta chain sequence and its context. No antigen is known for it. Germline CDR1 MGHRA, CDR2 YSYEKL. Trimming pared 4 bases from V and 4 bases from J, leaving 17 bases between. The CDR3 sequence is 17 residues long. The repertoire was sequenced with immunoSEQ multiplex PCR; TCRdb's copy has only in-frame clones and lacks some. The table includes about 77,000 clones, roughly 85% detected once. Autoimmune disease history or systemic immunosuppression led to patients being barred. The data belong to a study of OX40 agonist ivuxolimab in advanced cancers. Turning to the study itself: Eligibility admitted prior anti-PD-1, anti-PD-L1 or anti-CTLA-4 therapy; about 40% had some. Study-wide results and caveats: Among the lowest peripheral clonal expansion occurred in 0.1-3.0 mg/kg partial responders. Determination of antigen specificity was not performed for the expanded peripheral T cells.

The chain uses TRBV4-1 and TRBJ1-6; D is possibly TRBD1 (6 bases). Here the sequenced sample was CD4+ or CD8+ T cells sorted from blood, taken in a trial of the OX40 agonist ivuxolimab. The TCR was taken from an adult with an advanced solid tumor such as melanoma, head and neck, liver or kidney cancer. The CDR3 spells CASSRTRGAEYNSPLHF. The CDR3 DNA reads TGCGCCAGCAGCCGGACCAGGGGTGCGGAGTATAATTCACCCCTCCACTTT.